Given below is one TCR beta chain in context. TCRdb passed the RT-PCR reads through MiXCR, listing each CDR3 protein once. Of about 620,000 distinct CDR3 sequences detected, about 10% appear once; the ten largest clones hold about 10%. This CDR3 is 15 amino acids long. Germline V gene lookup returns CDR1 SGDLS and CDR2 YYNGEE. V shed 3 bases and J 6 bases; nucleotides not matched to a gene: 6. This entry is derived from a study of response to subunit inactivated influenza vaccine. This same sample was also taken into another study, of T cells expressing NK-cell markers. This second study notes: TCR beta cDNA was generated via 5'RACE template switching incorporating UMIs. HCMV specificity of the expanded NKG2C+ T cell clones stayed unclear.

This sequence joins TRBV9 and TRBJ2-1; 10 bases agree with TRBD2. Here the sequenced sample was PBMCs from blood, taken on the day of vaccination. The receptor was derived from a middle-aged man who received an inactivated influenza vaccine. The CDR3 bases are TGTGCCAGCAGCGGCGGACTAGCGGCGGGCAATGAGCAGTTCTTC. Translation: CASSGGLAAGNEQFF.